This T cell receptor beta chain was sequenced during a study of T-cell memory formation after mild COVID-19. Overall study results and limits: The pre-infection memory compartment contained some responding clones, suggesting cross-reactive memory joined. Shrinking CD4+ clones were chiefly CM and EM; CD8+ ones were chiefly EMRA.

The CDR3 has 19 amino acids. V lost 8 bases to trimming and J lost 0 bases, with 23 bases between them. The germline V gene encodes CDR1 SNHLY and CDR2 FYNNEI. Via MiXCR, TCRdb re-called the 5' RACE reads, giving one row per CDR3 protein. The sample contains hundreds of thousands of distinct CDR3 sequences, 17% of which appear only once. In this sample, this clonotype turned up a few times. Its cognate antigen is unknown. V is TRBV2 and J is TRBJ2-6; D perhaps matches TRBD2 (5 bases). This clonotype originated in an adult woman who had mild COVID-19 (a few samples of this study predate the infection). Cell type and time point are not known. The source material was PBMCs or a T cell subset sorted from them (not recorded which). In DNA form, the CDR3 reads TGTGCCAGCGGCTCGGCCCCGGGCAGCGGAAACTCTGGGGCCAACGTCCTGACTTTC. Translation: CASGSAPGSGNSGANVLTF.